One sample yielded the 5 T cell receptor beta chains listed below, sequenced in a study of blood T cell repertoires in COVID-19. TCRdb keeps only in-frame clones here, not all; method: immunoSEQ multiplex PCR. The sample contains about 220,000 clones, 90% of which appear only once. Sequencing was performed on PBMCs or T cells enriched from blood (not recorded which). The receptors come from a man under 40 who had been exposed to COVID-19.

CDR3: CASSWIGGNWGQPQHF. CDR3 nucleotide sequence: TGTGCCAGTAGCTGGATAGGCGGGAATTGGGGGCAGCCCCAGCATTTT. The genes are TRBV19 and TRBJ1-5; D possibly corresponds to TRBD1 (5 bases). Looked up from germline, CDR1 is LNHDA and CDR2 is SQIVND (reference sequence). Trimming removed 6 bases from V and 7 bases from J, with 22 bases in between. The CDR3 runs 16 residues.

V usage is TRBV4-1 and J usage is TRBJ1-2, with TRBD1 matching over 7 bases. CDR1 MGHRA and CDR2 YSYEKL come from the germline V gene. V lost 3 bases and J lost 8; bases outside the gene matches: 12. This CDR3 contains 15 residues. The CDR3 bases are TGCGCCAGCAGCCATGATCTTAAACAGGGGCGAGGCTACACCTTC. Translation gives CASSHDLKQGRGYTF.

The chain is built from TRBV5-1 and TRBJ1-4; 9 positions agree with TRBD1. CDR3 length equals 14 residues. CDR1 is SGHRS and CDR2 is YFSETQ in the germline V gene. The ends lost 5 bases at V and 7 bases at J; junction bases unmatched: 6. CDR3 loop: CASSRDRDIEKLFF. CDR3 nucleotide sequence: TGCGCCAGCAGTCGGGACAGGGATATTGAAAAACTGTTTTTT.

V and J are TRBV5-4 and TRBJ2-5; D perhaps matches TRBD1 (5 bases). Trimming shortened V by 0 bases and J by 5 bases, and 11 bases separated the two germline ends. CDR3 length equals 14 residues. Germline CDR1 is SGHNT and CDR2 is YYREEE (reference sequence). CDR3 nucleotide sequence: TGTGCCAGCAGCTTGGATCAGGGTTCGGAGACCCAGTACTTC. It specifies CASSLDQGSETQYF.

The chain employs TRBV5-4 and TRBJ2-3, with 9 positions matching TRBD1. Germline V CDR1 and CDR2: SGHNT, YYREEE (reference sequence). The V gene end was trimmed by 4 bases and the J gene end by 2 bases; junction bases not matched to a gene: 5. The CDR3 extends over 15 amino acids. Here the CDR3 DNA reads TGTGCCAGCAGCAGGGACAGGGTATCCACAGATACGCAGTATTTT. This translates into CASSRDRVSTDTQYF.